Listed below are T cell receptor beta chains from one sample, sequenced in a study of control samples from healthy donors and cancer patients. Sequenced by immunoSEQ multiplex PCR; TCRdb stores in-frame clones only, minus some. The top ten clones hold roughly 10% of a sample with roughly 43,000 clones, around 87% of them seen once. The sample consisted of PBMCs. Source of these receptors: a woman in her sixties with lung cancer. Both conserved end residues are trimmed from each CDR3.

V	J	CDR3
TRBV6-6	TRBJ2-1	ASSYMAGGNEQF
TRBV19	TRBJ1-5	ASSTWPWQDNQPQH
TRBV6-4	TRBJ2-2	ASRVDRNTGELF
TRBV5-1	TRBJ2-7	ASSLVPSGRREQY
TRBV28	TRBJ1-1	ASSLTMTTGNTEAF
TRBV11-3	TRBJ2-1	ASSYRSGTSGYNEQF
TRBV5-4	TRBJ1-2	ASSLASSDYGYT
TRBV7-6	TRBJ2-1	ASSSPGTGGRQF
TRBV9	TRBJ2-1	ASSPRLARNNEQF
TRBV29-1	TRBJ2-3	SVPEQGFADTQY
TRBV10-3	TRBJ2-7	AISESRLGDYEQY
TRBV29-1	TRBJ1-3	SAGISGNTIY
TRBV19	TRBJ1-2	ASSTLTAAPGYT
TRBV9	TRBJ2-3	ASSVEAAADTQY
TRBV19	TRBJ2-1	ATSTATYNEQF
TRBV5-4	TRBJ1-1	ASSLVQKMNTEAF
TRBV19	TRBJ1-2	ASSSGDRGYT